Sequencing of this T cell receptor beta chain was carried out in a study of cytomegalovirus exposure and HLA in healthy donors. Whole-study findings and limits: The authors enumerated some 170 TCR beta chains as linked to cytomegalovirus. As a later analysis revealed, the rate of TCR association differed by HLA locus, with DRB1 most and HLA-C fewest. Later analysis revealed greater clonal expansion in HLA-associated TCR beta chains than in equally common others. Reportedly, cytomegalovirus status was diagnosed with high sensitivity and specificity.

Primers included in the PCR were 60 Vbeta and 13 Jbeta primers. The protocol was immunoSEQ multiplex PCR, while the TCRdb copy is restricted to in-frame clones and leaves out a portion. The specimen's table records some 200,000 clones. This CDR3 has 17 amino acids. After removal of 4 bases from V and 0 bases from J, the junction contained 7 bases not matched to a gene. CDR1 and CDR2 from the germline V gene are SGHAT and FQDESV (reference sequence). In regard to this clone: Its antigen remains unidentified.

What was sequenced was PBMCs. The V gene is TRBV11-1, the J gene TRBJ1-1; 11 bases map to TRBD1. The receptor was derived from a boy aged 10-17 years in good health and CMV-seronegative. The CDR3 loop reads CASSSGTGGLMNTEAFF. CDR3 nucleotide sequence: TGTGCCAGCAGCTCCGGGACAGGGGGACTTATGAACACTGAAGCTTTCTTT.